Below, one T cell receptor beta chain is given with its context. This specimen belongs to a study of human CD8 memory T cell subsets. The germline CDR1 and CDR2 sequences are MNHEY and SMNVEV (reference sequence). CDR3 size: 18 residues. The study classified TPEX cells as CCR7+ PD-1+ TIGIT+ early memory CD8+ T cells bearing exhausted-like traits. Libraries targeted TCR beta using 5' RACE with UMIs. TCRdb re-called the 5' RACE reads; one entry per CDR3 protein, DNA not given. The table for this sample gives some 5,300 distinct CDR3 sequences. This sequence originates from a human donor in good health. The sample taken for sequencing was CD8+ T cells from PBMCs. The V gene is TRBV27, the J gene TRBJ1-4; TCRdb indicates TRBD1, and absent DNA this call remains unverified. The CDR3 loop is CASSLSIWTAATNEKLFF.